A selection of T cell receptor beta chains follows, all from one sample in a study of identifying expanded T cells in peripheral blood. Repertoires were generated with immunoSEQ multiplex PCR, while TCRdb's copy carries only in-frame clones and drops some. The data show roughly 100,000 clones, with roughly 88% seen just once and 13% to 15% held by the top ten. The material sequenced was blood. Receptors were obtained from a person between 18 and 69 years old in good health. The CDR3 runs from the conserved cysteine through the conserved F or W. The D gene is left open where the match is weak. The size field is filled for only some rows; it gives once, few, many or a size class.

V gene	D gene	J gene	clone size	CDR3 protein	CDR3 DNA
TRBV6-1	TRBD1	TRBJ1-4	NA	CASSEYGTENEKLFF	TGTGCCAGCAGCGAATACGGGACAGAGAATGAAAAACTGTTTTTT
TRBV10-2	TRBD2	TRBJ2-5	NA	CASRLTSGRPQETQYF	TGCGCCAGCAGGTTGACTAGCGGGAGGCCCCAAGAGACCCAGTACTTC
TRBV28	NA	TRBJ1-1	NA	CASSLDGANTEAFF	TGTGCCAGCAGCCTGGATGGGGCGAACACTGAAGCTTTCTTT
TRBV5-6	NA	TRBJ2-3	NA	CASSPMGSQYTDTQYF	TGTGCCAGCAGCCCCATGGGGTCTCAATACACAGATACGCAGTATTTT
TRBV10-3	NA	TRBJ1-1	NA	CAISETAMNTEAFF	TGTGCCATCAGTGAGACAGCCATGAACACTGAAGCTTTCTTT
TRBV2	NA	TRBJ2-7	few	CASSEGSYEQYF	TGTGCCAGCAGTGAGGGCTCCTACGAGCAGTACTTC
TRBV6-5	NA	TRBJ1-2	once	CASSVVVGYGYTF	TGTGCCAGCAGTGTCGTAGTCGGCTATGGCTACACCTTC
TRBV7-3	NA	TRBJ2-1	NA	CASSSRQVSYNEQFF	TGTGCCAGCAGCTCAAGACAAGTCTCCTACAATGAGCAGTTCTTC
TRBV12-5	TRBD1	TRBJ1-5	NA	CASGSRAGQGGNQPQHF	TGTGCTAGTGGTTCCCGGGCGGGACAGGGGGGTAATCAGCCCCAGCATTTT
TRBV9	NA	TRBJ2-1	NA	CASSPGTVSYNEQFF	TGTGCCAGCAGCCCTGGGACGGTCTCCTACAATGAGCAGTTCTTC
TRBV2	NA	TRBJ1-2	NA	CASSVEGRSYGYTF	TGTGCCAGCAGTGTAGAGGGGCGAAGCTATGGCTACACCTTC
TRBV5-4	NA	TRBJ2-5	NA	CASSLDYSQETQYF	TGTGCCAGCAGCTTGGATTACAGCCAAGAGACCCAGTACTTC
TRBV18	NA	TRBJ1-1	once	CASSPHQNTEAFF	TGTGCCAGCTCACCGCACCAGAACACTGAAGCTTTCTTT
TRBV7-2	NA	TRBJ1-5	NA	CASSLARVAQPQHF	TGTGCCAGCAGCTTAGCCCGGGTGGCGCAGCCCCAGCATTTT
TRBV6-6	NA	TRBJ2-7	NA	CASSYSLATYEQYF	TGTGCCAGCAGTTACTCCCTAGCCACCTACGAGCAGTACTTC
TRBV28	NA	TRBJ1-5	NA	CASSFSYGGSNQPQHF	TGTGCCAGCAGCTTCTCCTACGGCGGGTCTAATCAGCCCCAGCATTTT
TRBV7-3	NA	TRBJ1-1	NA	CASSFNDSPGTEAFF	TGTGCCAGCAGCTTTAACGACAGCCCGGGGACTGAAGCTTTCTTT
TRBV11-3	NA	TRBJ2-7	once	CASSLGTPSYEQYF	TGTGCCAGCAGCTTAGGGACACCCTCCTACGAGCAGTACTTC
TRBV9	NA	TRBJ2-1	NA	CASSGGGSYNEQFF	TGTGCCAGCAGCGGTGGCGGCTCGTACAATGAGCAGTTCTTC
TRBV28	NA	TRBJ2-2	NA	CASSSPPRGDGELFF	TGTGCCAGCAGTTCCCCCCCGAGGGGAGACGGGGAGCTGTTTTTT
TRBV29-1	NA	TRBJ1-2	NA	CSGGSANYGYTF	TGCAGCGGGGGGAGCGCGAACTATGGCTACACCTTC
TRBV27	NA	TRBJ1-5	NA	CASSSARGDQPQHF	TGTGCCAGCAGTTCCGCCAGGGGCGATCAGCCCCAGCATTTT
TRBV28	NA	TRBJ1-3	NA	CASGGSGNTIYF	TGTGCCAGCGGGGGCTCGGGAAACACCATATATTTT
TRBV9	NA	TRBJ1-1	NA	CASSVAGSLNTEAFF	TGTGCCAGCAGCGTAGCTGGCAGCCTGAACACTGAAGCTTTCTTT
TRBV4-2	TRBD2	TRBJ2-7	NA	CASSQVPAGEAQYF	TGTGCCAGCAGCCAAGTCCCAGCGGGAGAAGCGCAGTACTTC
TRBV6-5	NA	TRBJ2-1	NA	CASSYLRGGKYYEQFF	TGTGCCAGCAGTTACCTTAGAGGGGGAAAGTATTATGAGCAGTTCTTC
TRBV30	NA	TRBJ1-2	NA	CAWSQNVYGYTF	TGTGCCTGGAGCCAGAACGTCTATGGCTACACCTTC
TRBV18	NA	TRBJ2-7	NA	CASSEGRNEQYF	TGTGCCAGCTCAGAGGGACGGAACGAGCAGTACTTC
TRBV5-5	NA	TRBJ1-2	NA	CASSLRGAPSNYGYTF	TGTGCCAGCAGCTTGAGGGGGGCTCCCTCTAACTATGGCTACACCTTC
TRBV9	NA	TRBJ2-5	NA	CASSVAEGRETQYF	TGTGCCAGCAGCGTAGCGGAGGGTAGGGAGACCCAGTACTTC
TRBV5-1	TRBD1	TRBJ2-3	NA	CASNKGQLSDTQYF	TGCGCCAGCAACAAGGGACAGCTATCAGATACGCAGTATTTT
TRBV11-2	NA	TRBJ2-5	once	CASSSRRDPETQYF	TGTGCCAGCAGCTCCCGCCGGGACCCAGAGACCCAGTACTTC
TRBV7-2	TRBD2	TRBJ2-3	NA	CASSSGLAGSTDTQYF	TGTGCCAGCAGCTCGGGACTAGCGGGGAGCACAGATACGCAGTATTTT
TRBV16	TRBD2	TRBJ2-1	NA	CASSQRGLAGDNEQFF	TGTGCCAGCAGCCAACGGGGACTAGCGGGAGACAATGAGCAGTTCTTC
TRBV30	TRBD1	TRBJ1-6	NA	CAWSLGGDSPLHF	TGTGCCTGGAGCCTAGGGGGCGATTCACCCCTCCACTTT
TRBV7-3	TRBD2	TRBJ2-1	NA	CASSLASGTYNEQFF	TGTGCCAGCAGCTTGGCTAGCGGGACGTACAATGAGCAGTTCTTC
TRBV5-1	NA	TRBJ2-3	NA	CASSSEEVTDTQYF	TGCGCCAGCAGCTCGGAGGAGGTCACAGATACGCAGTATTTT
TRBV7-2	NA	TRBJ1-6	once	CASSASREYRLPLHF	TGTGCCAGCAGCGCGAGCCGGGAATATAGGCTACCCCTCCACTTT
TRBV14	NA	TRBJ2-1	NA	CASSLSGAGLNEQFF	TGTGCCAGCAGCCTCTCGGGGGCGGGCCTTAATGAGCAGTTCTTC
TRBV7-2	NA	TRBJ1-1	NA	CASSLGGMGTEAFF	TGTGCCAGCAGCTTAGGGGGGATGGGGACTGAAGCTTTCTTT
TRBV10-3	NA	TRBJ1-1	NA	CAISENPVVNTEAFF	TGTGCCATCAGTGAAAACCCGGTAGTCAACACTGAAGCTTTCTTT
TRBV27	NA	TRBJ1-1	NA	CASKDTSYTEAFF	TGTGCCAGCAAAGACACCTCTTACACTGAAGCTTTCTTT
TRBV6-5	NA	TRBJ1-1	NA	CASRRTVLNTEAFF	TGTGCCAGCAGGCGTACAGTATTGAACACTGAAGCTTTCTTT
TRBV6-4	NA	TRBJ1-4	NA	CASSDSRRRANEKLFF	TGTGCCAGCAGTGACTCCCGCAGGCGGGCTAATGAAAAACTGTTTTTT
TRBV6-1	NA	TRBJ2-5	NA	CASKRPLETQYF	TGTGCCAGCAAACGACCGCTGGAGACCCAGTACTTC
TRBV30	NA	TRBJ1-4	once	CAWSPQVGEKLFF	TGTGCCTGGAGTCCCCAGGTGGGGGAAAAACTGTTTTTT
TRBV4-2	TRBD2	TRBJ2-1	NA	CASSQQIPTSGRAAEQFF	TGTGCCAGCAGCCAACAAATCCCGACTAGCGGGAGGGCCGCTGAGCAGTTCTTC
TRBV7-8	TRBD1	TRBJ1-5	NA	CASSLPWTGSQPQHF	TGTGCCAGCAGCCTGCCGTGGACAGGGAGTCAGCCCCAGCATTTT
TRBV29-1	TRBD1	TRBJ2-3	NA	CSVAYRGRTDTQYF	TGCAGCGTTGCCTACAGGGGGCGGACAGATACGCAGTATTTT
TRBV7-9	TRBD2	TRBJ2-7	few	CASSERTSGAYEQYF	TGTGCCAGCAGCGAGAGGACTAGCGGGGCGTACGAGCAGTACTTC
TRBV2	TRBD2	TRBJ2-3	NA	CASSEGLAGVRDTQYF	TGTGCCAGCAGTGAAGGGCTAGCGGGAGTCAGAGATACGCAGTATTTT
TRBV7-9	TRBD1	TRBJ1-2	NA	CASSLARTGEYGYTF	TGTGCCAGCAGCTTAGCAAGGACAGGGGAGTATGGCTACACCTTC
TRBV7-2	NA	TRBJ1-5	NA	CASSLEGNNQPQHF	TGTGCCAGCAGCTTAGAGGGAAATAATCAGCCCCAGCATTTT
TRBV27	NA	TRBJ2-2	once	CASSSVLNTGELFF	TGTGCCAGCAGTTCAGTCCTTAACACCGGGGAGCTGTTTTTT
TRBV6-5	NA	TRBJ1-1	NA	CASGSKGTEAFF	TGTGCCAGCGGATCCAAGGGCACTGAAGCTTTCTTT
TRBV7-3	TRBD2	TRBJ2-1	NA	CASSRLAGVYNEQFF	TGTGCCAGCAGCCGACTAGCGGGGGTATACAATGAGCAGTTCTTC
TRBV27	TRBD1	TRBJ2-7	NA	CASSRPGQPPYEQYF	TGTGCCAGCAGTCGTCCGGGACAGCCACCATACGAGCAGTACTTC
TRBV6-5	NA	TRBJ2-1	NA	CASTPKGVIGEQFF	TGTGCCAGCACTCCCAAGGGGGTAATCGGTGAGCAGTTCTTC
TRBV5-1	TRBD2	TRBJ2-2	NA	CATRGASGNTGELFF	TGCGCCACCCGTGGGGCTAGCGGAAACACCGGGGAGCTGTTTTTT